What follows is one T cell receptor beta chain and its context. A single base separates this from a much larger clone, so it may be a read error. TCRdb fed the PCR reads into MiXCR, producing one record per CDR3 protein. The table records almost 20,000 distinct CDR3 sequences, roughly 41% of them present only once. The record originates from a study of tumor-infiltrating lymphocytes in oesophageal squamous cell carcinoma. The V end was cut by 0 bases, the J end by 0 bases, with 0 bases between. Germline V CDR1 and CDR2: SGHTA, FQGTGA. This CDR3 has 14 residues. This rearrangement joins TRBV7-3 to TRBJ2-6; D not resolved. The receptor was derived from a male donor with esophageal squamous cell carcinoma. What was sequenced was esophageal tumor tissue. The CDR3 nucleotides are TGTGCCAGCAGCTTAACCTCTGGGGCCAACGTCCTGACTTTC. Protein product: CASSLTSGANVLTF.